What follows describes a single T cell receptor beta chain. Germline-derived CDR1 and CDR2 are SNHLY and FYNNEI. Losses at the gene ends were 4 bases for V and 5 bases for J; bases not matched to a gene: 11. The CDR3 has 17 amino acids. This specimen belongs to a study of control samples from healthy donors and cancer patients. Profiling relied on immunoSEQ multiplex PCR, and the TCRdb table lists in-frame clones only, not all of them. The data contain 100,000 to 150,000 clones, nearly 90% of them singletons. Sequencing was carried out using PBMCs. This clonotype was sampled from a man aged 50-59 years with head and neck cancer. This chain links TRBV2 with TRBJ2-1, with 10 bases matching TRBD1. The CDR3 bases are TGTGCCAGCAGTGGAGACCGGGACAGGGGTGACAACAATGAGCAGTTCTTC. Amino acid sequence: CASSGDRDRGDNNEQFF.